The rows below give T cell receptor beta chains drawn from one sample of a study of patients and donors after allogeneic stem cell transplantation. MiXCR, run by TCRdb on the RT-PCR reads, gives a single entry per CDR3 protein. The sample contains hundreds of thousands of distinct CDR3 sequences, around 16% of which appear only once. Sequenced sample: blood, either unsorted or a sorted T cell fraction (not recorded which). Receptor source: a human donor who was either an allogeneic HSCT recipient or a stem cell or donor lymphocyte infusion donor (not recorded which). It is not recorded whose cells these are; they may come from a transplant donor. Each CDR3 is given with its conserved first and last residue. The order of the fields is J gene, D gene, clone size, V gene, CDR3 DNA, CDR3 protein. A D gene is named only where the DNA matches it firmly. Not all rows give a size; the values are once, few, many and, for expanded clones, a class.

TRBJ1-2 | . | . | TRBV20-1 | TGCAGTGCTAGTGGGAGATATGGCTACACCTTC | CSASGRYGYTF
TRBJ2-1 | . | . | TRBV5-1 | TGCGCCAGCAGCCAGAAACCAGGGGGGGTGGTGCCGCAGTTCTTC | CASSQKPGGVVPQFF
TRBJ2-1 | . | many | TRBV7-9 | TGTGCCAGCAGCGGGGGGTCGTTGGGTGAGCAGTTCTTC | CASSGGSLGEQFF
TRBJ2-5 | . | few | TRBV3-1 | TGTGCCAGCAGCCAAGCAGGGCAAGAGACCCAGTACTTC | CASSQAGQETQYF
TRBJ2-1 | . | few | TRBV5-1 | TGCGCCAGCAGCCGGACTGGAGAGAATGAGCAGTTCTTC | CASSRTGENEQFF
TRBJ2-1 | TRBD1 | . | TRBV19 | TGTGCCAGTAGTCTCCGGGACAGGGGCTTAAATGAGCAGTTCTTC | CASSLRDRGLNEQFF
TRBJ2-2 | TRBD2 | . | TRBV2 | TGTGCCAGCAGTAATAGCGGGAGCACCGGGGAGCTGTTTTTT | CASSNSGSTGELFF
TRBJ1-3 | . | many | TRBV5-1 | TGCGCCAGCAGCTTGGACAGCTCCTCCTCTGGAAACACCATATATTTT | CASSLDSSSSGNTIYF
TRBJ1-2 | . | many | TRBV2 | TGTGCCAGCGGTTTCGGTGGCTACACCTTC | CASGFGGYTF
TRBJ1-2 | TRBD1 | . | TRBV29-1 | TGCAGCGTTGAAGGGGGGGGACAGGGGAAGGGCTATGGCTACACCTTC | CSVEGGGQGKGYGYTF
TRBJ2-5 | . | . | TRBV25-1 | TGTGCCAGCAGCCCCGGAATGGGACGGAGTAGGAACTTC | CASSPGMGRSRNF
TRBJ2-7 | . | few | TRBV11-3 | TGTGCCAGCAGCTTAGAAGGCTCTACCTACGAGCAGTACTTC | CASSLEGSTYEQYF
TRBJ2-5 | . | few | TRBV4-3 | TGCGCCAGCCCCTTGAAGACCCAGTACTTC | CASPLKTQYF
TRBJ2-5 | . | . | TRBV5-4 | TGTGCCAGCGGAGGGTTACAAGAGACCCAGTACTTC | CASGGLQETQYF
TRBJ1-4 | TRBD1 | . | TRBV9 | TGTGCCAGCAGCGTTGAACAGGGGGGTGAAAAACTGTTTTTT | CASSVEQGGEKLFF
TRBJ2-3 | . | . | TRBV5-1 | TGCGCCAGCACCTTGGGACTCGGCACAGATACGCAGTATTTT | CASTLGLGTDTQYF
TRBJ2-1 | TRBD2 | . | TRBV2 | TGTGCCAGCAATCTAGCGGGAGGGCCGGATGAGCAGTTCTTC | CASNLAGGPDEQFF
TRBJ1-6 | TRBD1 | . | TRBV5-1 | TGCGCCAGCAGCCTCGGGACAGGGGCTAATTCACCCCTCCACTTT | CASSLGTGANSPLHF
TRBJ2-5 | TRBD2 | . | TRBV4-1 | TGCGCCAGCAGCCCCTGGACTAGCGGGAGAGGTGGAGAGACCCAGTACTTC | CASSPWTSGRGGETQYF
TRBJ2-1 | . | few | TRBV10-3 | TGTGCCACCAAACAACCCAAGGATGAGCAGTTCTTC | CATKQPKDEQFF
TRBJ2-2 | TRBD2 | . | TRBV4-3 | TGCGCCAGCAGCCAAGGCGGGGGGGCGAACACCGGGGAGCTGTTTTTT | CASSQGGGANTGELFF
TRBJ2-7 | TRBD1 | few | TRBV6-1 | TGTGCCAGCAGCCGGGGACAGGGAAGCTCCTACGAGCAGTACTTC | CASSRGQGSSYEQYF
TRBJ2-7 | TRBD2 | many | TRBV4-3 | TGCGCCAGCAGCCAAGAGTGGGTCCCTAGCGGGGGACTACACTCCTACGAGCAGTACTTC | CASSQEWVPSGGLHSYEQYF